One and the same sample provided the 4 T cell receptor beta chains below, sequenced in a study of blood T cell repertoires in COVID-19. Method: immunoSEQ multiplex PCR; TCRdb's copy keeps in-frame clones and lacks some. The sample lists roughly 260,000 clones, roughly 86% occurring once. Sequencing was carried out using peripheral blood. The receptors stem from a woman in her fifties or sixties with acute or convalescent COVID-19.

This clone was recorded only once. The chain links TRBV7-2 to TRBJ1-3; weak D call: TRBD1 (5 bases). The CDR3 totals 16 residues. Trimming left V 1 base short and J 4 bases short, with 14 bases between. Germline V CDR1 and CDR2: SGHTA, FQGNSA. As DNA, the CDR3 is TGTGCCAGCAGCTTAGGGGGGGGAAGGGGAGGAAACACCATATATTTT. It is translated as CASSLGGGRGGNTIYF.

The chain recombines TRBV7-9 with TRBJ1-1; D is uncertain. V was cut by 5 bases and J by 3 bases, with 10 bases left in between. The V gene's germline CDR1 is SEHNR and CDR2 FQNEAQ (reference sequence). This CDR3 spans 13 amino acids. The CDR3 sequence: CASSPEEDTEAFF. As DNA, the CDR3 is TGTGCCAGCAGCCCAGAAGAAGACACTGAAGCTTTCTTT.

This chain links TRBV29-1 with TRBJ1-2, with 9 bases fitting TRBD1. Trimming cost V 7 bases and J 3 bases; bases outside gene matches: 6. From germline, CDR1 is SQVTM and CDR2 ANQGSEA. The CDR3 totals 13 residues. CDR3 sequence: CSAWTGEDYGYTF. The DNA of the CDR3 is TGCAGCGCCTGGACAGGGGAAGACTATGGCTACACCTTC.

The chain uses TRBV27 and TRBJ2-1; TRBD2 aligns across 8 bases. Trimming took 3 bases from V and 6 from J; bases not matched to a gene: 4. The CDR3 has 14 residues. Germline lookup yields CDR1 MNHEY and CDR2 SMNVEV (reference sequence). CDR3 DNA: TGTGCCAGCAGTTTTCGGGGGGGCCTCAATGAGCAGTTCTTC. It translates to CASSFRGGLNEQFF.